The present T cell receptor (beta chain) was sequenced within a study of blood T cell repertoires in COVID-19. This clone was observed a few times. Assay: immunoSEQ multiplex PCR; the TCRdb copy retains only in-frame clones and omits some. The table lists roughly 69,000 clones, under 80% of them singletons. The source is a human donor in a cohort sampled during active COVID-19. The sequencing input was peripheral blood.

The CDR3 spells CASSPGLARIRYF. The CDR3 DNA reads as TGTGCCAGCAGCCCGGGACTAGCGAGAATCCGGTACTTC. The rearrangement joins TRBV3-1 (or the pseudogene TRBV3-2) to TRBJ2-7; 10 nucleotides match TRBD2. Trimming removed 4 bases from V and 12 bases from J; junction bases left unmatched: 9. Germline values: CDR1 LGHDT, CDR2 YNNKEL (reference sequence). This CDR3 comprises 13 residues.